The present TCR beta chain was sequenced within a study of CD8 T cells in Susac syndrome. This clonotype was counted once. Germline lookup yields CDR1 MNHEY and CDR2 SVGEGT. V was pared by 10 bases and J by 1 base, with 24 bases between. This CDR3 is 17 amino acids long. CD8+ and CD4+ T cells from blood underwent TCR beta sequencing. After extraction with the RNeasy kit, about 0.5 to 1 ug of the RNA was reverse transcribed using random hexamers. TCRdb re-called the immunoSEQ multiplex PCR reads through MiXCR, storing one row per CDR3 protein. The sample lists over 95,000 distinct CDR3 sequences, 85% to 95% occurring once.

This clonotype was obtained from a human donor in good health. What was sequenced was CD8+ T cells from PBMCs. This chain uses TRBV6-2 or TRBV6-3 with TRBJ2-3; possible D gene TRBD2, 7 bases. As DNA, the CDR3 is TGTGCCACCTCAGACTACTCAAACGGGGGGCGCACAGATACGCAGTATTTT. This codes for CATSDYSNGGRTDTQYF.